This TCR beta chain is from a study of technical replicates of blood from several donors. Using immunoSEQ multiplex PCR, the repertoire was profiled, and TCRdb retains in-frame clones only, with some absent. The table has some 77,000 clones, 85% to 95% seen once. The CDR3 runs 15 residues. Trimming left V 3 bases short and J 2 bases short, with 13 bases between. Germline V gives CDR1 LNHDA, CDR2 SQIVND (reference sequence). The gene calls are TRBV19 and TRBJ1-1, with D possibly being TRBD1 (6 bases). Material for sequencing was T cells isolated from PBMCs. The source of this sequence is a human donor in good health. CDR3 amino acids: CASSIQGTSNTEAFF. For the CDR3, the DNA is TGTGCCAGTAGTATCCAGGGGACAAGTAACACTGAAGCTTTCTTT. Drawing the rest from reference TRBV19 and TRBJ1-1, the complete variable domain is DGGITQSPKYLFRKEGQNVTLSCEQNLNHDAMYWYRQDPGQGLRLIYYSQIVNDFQKGDIAEGYSVSREKKESFPLTVTSAQKNPTAFYLCASSIQGTSNTEAFFGQGTRLTVV.